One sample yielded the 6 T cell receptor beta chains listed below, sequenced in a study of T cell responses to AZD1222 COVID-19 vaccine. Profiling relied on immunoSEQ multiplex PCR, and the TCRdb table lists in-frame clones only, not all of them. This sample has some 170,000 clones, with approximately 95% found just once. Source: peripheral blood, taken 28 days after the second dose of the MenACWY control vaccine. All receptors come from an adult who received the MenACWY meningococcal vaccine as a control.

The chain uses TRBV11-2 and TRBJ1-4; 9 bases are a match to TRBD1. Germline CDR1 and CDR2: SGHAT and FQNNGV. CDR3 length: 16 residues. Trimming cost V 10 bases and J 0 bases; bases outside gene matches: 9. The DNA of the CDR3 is TGTGCCACCTCCAGGACAGGGGTTACAACTAATGAAAAACTGTTTTTT. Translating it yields CATSRTGVTTNEKLFF.

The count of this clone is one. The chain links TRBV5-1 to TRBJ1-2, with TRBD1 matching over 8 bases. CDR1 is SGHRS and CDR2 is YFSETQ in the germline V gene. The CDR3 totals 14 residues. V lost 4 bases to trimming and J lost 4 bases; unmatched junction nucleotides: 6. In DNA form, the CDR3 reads TGCGCCAGCAGCATAGGACAGGGCATCTATGGCTACACCTTC. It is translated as CASSIGQGIYGYTF.

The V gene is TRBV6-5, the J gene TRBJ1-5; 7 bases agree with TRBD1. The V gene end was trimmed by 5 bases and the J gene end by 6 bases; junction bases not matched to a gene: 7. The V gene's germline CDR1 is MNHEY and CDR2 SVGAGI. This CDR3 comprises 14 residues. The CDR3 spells CASSLQGMSQPQHF. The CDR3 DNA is TGTGCCAGCAGTCTACAGGGGATGAGTCAGCCCCAGCATTTT.

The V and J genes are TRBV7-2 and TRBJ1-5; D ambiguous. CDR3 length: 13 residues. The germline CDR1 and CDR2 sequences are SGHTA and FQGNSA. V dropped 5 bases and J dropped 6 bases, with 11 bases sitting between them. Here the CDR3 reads CASSRESGQPQHF. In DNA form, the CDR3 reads TGTGCCAGCAGCCGAGAGTCCGGTCAGCCCCAGCATTTT.

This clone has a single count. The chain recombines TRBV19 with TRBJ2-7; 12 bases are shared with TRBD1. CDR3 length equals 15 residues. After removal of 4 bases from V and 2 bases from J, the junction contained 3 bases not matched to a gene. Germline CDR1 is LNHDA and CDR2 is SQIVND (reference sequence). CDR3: CASSTGTGGPYEQYF. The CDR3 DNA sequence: TGTGCCAGTAGTACTGGGACAGGGGGCCCCTACGAGCAGTACTTC. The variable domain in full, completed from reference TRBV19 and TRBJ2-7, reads DGGITQSPKYLFRKEGQNVTLSCEQNLNHDAMYWYRQDPGQGLRLIYYSQIVNDFQKGDIAEGYSVSREKKESFPLTVTSAQKNPTAFYLCASSTGTGGPYEQYFGPGTRLTVT.

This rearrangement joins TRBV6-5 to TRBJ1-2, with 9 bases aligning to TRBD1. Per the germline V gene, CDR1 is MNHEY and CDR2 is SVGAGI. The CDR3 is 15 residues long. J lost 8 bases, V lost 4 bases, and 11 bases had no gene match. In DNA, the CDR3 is TGTGCCAGCAGTTCTCGTGGGACAGGGCGATACGGCTACACCTTC. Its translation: CASSSRGTGRYGYTF.